The T cell receptor beta chain under discussion was sequenced for a study of tumor and adjacent non-tumor tissue in lung cancer. Study as a whole: Patients were aged 31 to 76, roughly 9 men and about five women, stage I to III. General study findings and limits: Tumor tissue had significantly higher TCR diversity than normal lung.

This clonotype was observed at least ten times. Its antigen is still unknown. TCRbeta libraries were built with three rounds of nested PCR, modified from ARM-PCR. MiXCR, applied by TCRdb to the multiplex PCR reads, yields one record per CDR3 protein. Altogether about 110,000 distinct CDR3 sequences are present, under 65% being singletons, with the ten largest covering around a fifth. The CDR3 loop spans 13 amino acids. CDR1 is MNHNY and CDR2 is SVGAGI in the germline V gene (reference sequence). V was pared by 6 bases and J by 5 bases, with 11 bases between. The template was RNA from unsorted bulk tissue. More than 3 cm separated this lung sample from the edge of the tumor. Donors were chemotherapy-naive, newly diagnosed lung cancer surgical patients in China, August–November 2014.

V usage is TRBV6-6 and J usage is TRBJ2-1; the D is unclear. The specimen was distant non-tumor lung tissue. This TCR was sampled from a man aged 55 to 70 with non-small cell lung cancer. CDR3 amino acids: CASSTRSNNEQFF. The CDR3 DNA sequence: TGTGCCAGCAGCACCAGGAGCAACAATGAGCAGTTCTTC.